The following is a T cell receptor beta chain sequence with its context. How the authors handled the data: Using reference gene primer amplification, nucleated cell counts were estimated. The data were produced by immunoSEQ multiplex PCR, yet TCRdb's version contains in-frame clones alone and is incomplete. D and trimming come from the DNA, and the V and J calls and clone size come from that table. This table has 95,000 to 150,000 clones, roughly 90% appearing once. The sample belongs to a study of blood T cell repertoires in COVID-19. Study summary: Samples taken during acute and convalescent COVID-19 were collected in the United States, Italy and Spain. The analysed material was cDNA or gDNA that came from T cells, B-cell-depleted T cells, or PBMCs.

The CDR3 totals 14 residues. V was pared by 3 bases and J by 3 bases, with 12 bases between. Per the germline V gene, CDR1 is SGDLS and CDR2 is YYNGEE. The TCR originated in a man aged 35 to 55 with acute or convalescent COVID-19. Sequencing was performed on peripheral blood. The rearrangement links TRBV9 to TRBJ1-2; maybe TRBD1 (6 bases). The CDR3 DNA reads TGTGCCAGCAGCGGAACAACAGGGCACTATGGCTACACCTTC. Protein product: CASSGTTGHYGYTF.